This TCR beta chain was sequenced in a study of vaccination and CD4 T cells after COVID-19. Treatment described: approximately nine-day PBMC culture with coronavirus spike peptide pools or control peptides (ViraFEST assay). Two million PBMCs per well were cultured with 7.5 to 10 IU/ml IL-2 and 10 ug/ml peptide pools. The Oncomine TCR Beta short-read assay was applied to DNA of cultured CD4+ T cells. Investigators isolated genomic DNA from cultured CD4+ T cells. TCRdb redid the calling of the PCR reads with MiXCR, one entry per CDR3 protein. The data contain about 16,000 distinct CDR3 sequences, about 43% of them seen just once; the ten biggest clones take up about 7%. About this clonotype: Its antigen is still unknown.

The germline gives CDR1 KGHSH, CDR2 LQKENI. This CDR3 region has 15 residues. V was pared by 6 bases and J by 1 base, with 8 bases of the junction left unmatched. The starting material was CD4+ T cells from blood, cultured in vitro, obtained after SARS-CoV-2 vaccination. The sequence was obtained from a human donor who had recovered from COVID-19. This chain uses TRBV18 with TRBJ1-1; the match to TRBD1 covers 7 bases. The CDR3 reads CASSPGQTGNTEAFF. The DNA for the CDR3 is TGTGCCAGCTCTCCGGGACAGACAGGGAACACTGAAGCTTTCTTT.